This TCR beta chain was sequenced during a study of blood T cell repertoires in COVID-19. Across the study: Sources were T cells, B-cell-depleted T cells, or PBMCs; the material itself was cDNA or gDNA.

V was pared by 2 bases and J by 10 bases, with 18 bases between. The CDR3 is 15 amino acids. Germline CDR1 SGHVS, CDR2 FNYEAQ. As handled by the study authors: Using reference gene primer amplification, nucleated cell counts were estimated. The method was immunoSEQ multiplex PCR; TCRdb's version includes in-frame clones alone and lacks a portion of them. Clone size and the V and J calls come from that table; the DNA yielded D and trimming. The sample has under 85,000 clones; approximately 82% are singletons. The V and J genes are TRBV7-6 and TRBJ2-1, with D unclear. The sequencing sample was made of peripheral blood. The source is a man aged 45-60 years with active COVID-19. As DNA, the CDR3 is TGTGCCAGCAGCTTAAGCGAAGTCGCCCCGAGAGAGCAGTTCTTC. This translates into CASSLSEVAPREQFF.